A selection of T cell receptor beta chains follows, all from one sample in a study of T cells in Graves' hyperthyroidism and ophthalmopathy. Each CDR3 protein gets one entry after TCRdb re-called the multiplex PCR reads with MiXCR. This table holds 550,000 to 700,000 distinct CDR3 sequences, roughly 14% found once. The specimen sequenced was blood. Receptors originate from a middle-aged woman with Graves' ophthalmopathy. Both conserved end residues are trimmed from each CDR3. The order of the fields is V gene, J gene, CDR3 protein.

v_gene: TRBV11-3; j_gene: TRBJ2-5; CDR3aa: ASSRGTVGTQY
v_gene: TRBV10-3; j_gene: TRBJ1-1; CDR3aa: ATAPGNLLNTEAF
v_gene: TRBV6-2/TRBV6-3; j_gene: TRBJ2-6; CDR3aa: ASSSSYSGANVLT
v_gene: TRBV9; j_gene: TRBJ1-6; CDR3aa: ASSAEAGTANSPLH
v_gene: TRBV12-3/TRBV12-4; j_gene: TRBJ1-1; CDR3aa: ASNEAGAAEAF
v_gene: TRBV6-1; j_gene: TRBJ2-7; CDR3aa: SSSLRGGYEQY
v_gene: TRBV28; j_gene: TRBJ2-7; CDR3aa: ASKTATLTYEQY
v_gene: TRBV29-1; j_gene: TRBJ1-1; CDR3aa: SVARGVNTEAF
v_gene: TRBV4-2; j_gene: TRBJ1-1; CDR3aa: ASSLQGQGATEAF
v_gene: TRBV9; j_gene: TRBJ2-7; CDR3aa: ASSVGTGGGYEQY